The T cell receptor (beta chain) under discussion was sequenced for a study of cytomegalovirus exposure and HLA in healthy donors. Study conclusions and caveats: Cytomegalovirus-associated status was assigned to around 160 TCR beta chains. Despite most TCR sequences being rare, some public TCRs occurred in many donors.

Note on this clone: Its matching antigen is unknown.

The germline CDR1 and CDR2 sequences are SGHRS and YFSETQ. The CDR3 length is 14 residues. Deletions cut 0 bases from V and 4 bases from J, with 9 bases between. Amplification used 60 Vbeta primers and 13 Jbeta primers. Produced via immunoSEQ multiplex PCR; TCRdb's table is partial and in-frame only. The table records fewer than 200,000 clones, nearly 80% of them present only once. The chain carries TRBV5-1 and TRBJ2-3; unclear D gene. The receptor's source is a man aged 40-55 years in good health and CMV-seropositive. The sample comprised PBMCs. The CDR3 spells CASSLVGSPDTQYF. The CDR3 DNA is TGCGCCAGCAGCTTGGTCGGGTCTCCAGATACGCAGTATTTT.